This T cell receptor beta chain was recorded in a study of T cell responses to AZD1222 COVID-19 vaccine. This CDR3 region has 11 residues. CDR1 and CDR2 (germline): LNHDA, SQIVND (reference sequence). In regard to this clone: Its matching antigen is unknown.

The protocol was immunoSEQ multiplex PCR, while the TCRdb copy is restricted to in-frame clones and leaves out a portion. The table includes about 68,000 clones, about 88% detected once. Study findings and constraints: Clonal diversity was possibly underestimated; the donors were predominantly white British and more often female.

The receptor comes from an adult in good health. The rearrangement links TRBV19 to TRBJ1-2; perhaps TRBD1 as D (5 bases). The sample here was peripheral blood, taken on day 0 of AZD1222 vaccination. Here the CDR3 reads CAVQGNYGYTF. CDR3 sequence (DNA): TGTGCAGTCCAGGGTAACTATGGCTACACCTTC.